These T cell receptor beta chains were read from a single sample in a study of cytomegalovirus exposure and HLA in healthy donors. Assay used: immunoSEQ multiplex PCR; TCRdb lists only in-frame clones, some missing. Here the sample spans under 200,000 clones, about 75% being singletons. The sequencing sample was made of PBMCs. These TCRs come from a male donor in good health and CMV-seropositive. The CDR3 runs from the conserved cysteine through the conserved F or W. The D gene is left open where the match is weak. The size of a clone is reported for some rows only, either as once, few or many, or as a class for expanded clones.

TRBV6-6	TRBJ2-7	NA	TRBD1	TGTGCCAGCACTTACGACAGGGCTGCCTACGAGCAGTACTTC	CASTYDRAAYEQYF
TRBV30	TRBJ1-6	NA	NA	TGTGCCTGGAGTGATTCGGGGGGAGGCTCCTATAATTCACCCCTCCACTTT	CAWSDSGGGSYNSPLHF
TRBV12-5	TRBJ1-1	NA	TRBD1	TGTGCTAGTGGCTCCGGGACAGGGGGCAAAAACACTGAAGCTTTCTTT	CASGSGTGGKNTEAFF
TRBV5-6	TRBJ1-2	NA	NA	TGTGCCAGCAGCTTGGCAGGGCCACTGGGCGGCTACACCTTC	CASSLAGPLGGYTF
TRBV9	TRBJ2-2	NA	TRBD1	TGTGCCAGCACCACAGGGGGCCGGACCGGGGAGCTGTTTTTT	CASTTGGRTGELFF
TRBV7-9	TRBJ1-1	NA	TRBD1	TGTGCCAGCAGCCCCGCGAGTGGGACAGGGGGGGATATTGAAGCTTTCTTT	CASSPASGTGGDIEAFF
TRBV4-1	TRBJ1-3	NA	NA	TGCGCCAGCAGCCAAGTTGGCGGCCACTCTGGAAACACCATATATTTT	CASSQVGGHSGNTIYF
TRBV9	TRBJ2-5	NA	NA	TGTGCCAGCAGCGTAAGCCCCGGGATACAAGAGACCCAGTACTTC	CASSVSPGIQETQYF
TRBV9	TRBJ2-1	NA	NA	TGTGCCAGCAGCGTCAATCGGGGGTACAATGAGCAGTTCTTC	CASSVNRGYNEQFF
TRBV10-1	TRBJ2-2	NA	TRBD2	TGCGCCAGCAGTCGGACTAGCGTGAACACCGGGGAGCTGTTTTTT	CASSRTSVNTGELFF
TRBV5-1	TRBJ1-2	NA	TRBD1	TGCGCCAGCAGCTTGGGACAGGGGGCTGGCTACACCTTC	CASSLGQGAGYTF
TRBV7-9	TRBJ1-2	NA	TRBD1	TGTGCCAGCAGCTTACTTAACTGGGGACAGGGCTACACCTTC	CASSLLNWGQGYTF
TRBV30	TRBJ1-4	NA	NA	TGTGCCTGGAGTGTTATCCCGGTTACTAATGAAAAACTGTTTTTT	CAWSVIPVTNEKLFF
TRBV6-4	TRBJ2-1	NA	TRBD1	TGTGCCAGTAGCCCGGGACAGGGGGCCTACAATGAGCAGTTCTTC	CASSPGQGAYNEQFF
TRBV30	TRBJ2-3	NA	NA	TGTGCCTGGAATCTAGGGGGAAGCACAGATACGCAGTATTTT	CAWNLGGSTDTQYF
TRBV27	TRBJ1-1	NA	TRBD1	TGTGCCAGCAGTTCTGTGGGACAGGGGTCTCGGGACACTGAAGCTTTCTTT	CASSSVGQGSRDTEAFF
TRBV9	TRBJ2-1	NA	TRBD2	TGTGCCAGCAGCGGACTAGCGGGGGGACTCAATGAGCAGTTCTTC	CASSGLAGGLNEQFF
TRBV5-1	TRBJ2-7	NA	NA	TGCGCCAGCAGGGAAGGGGTAAATTACGAGCAGTACTTC	CASREGVNYEQYF
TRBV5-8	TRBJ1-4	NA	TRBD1	TGTGCCAGCAGCTTGCTAGGGGGCGGTGAAAAACTGTTTTTT	CASSLLGGGEKLFF
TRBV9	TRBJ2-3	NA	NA	TGTGCCAGCAGCGCTTTGGACAGAGGTCAGCCCCAGTATTTT	CASSALDRGQPQYF
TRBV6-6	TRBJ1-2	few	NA	TGTGCCAGCAGTTACCCCAGGGGTAACTATGGCTACACCTTC	CASSYPRGNYGYTF